This TCR beta chain was documented in a study of cytomegalovirus exposure and HLA in healthy donors. With regard to this clone: No antigen is known for it.

The PCR ran on 60 Vbeta and 13 Jbeta primers. TCRdb's table, derived via immunoSEQ multiplex PCR, lists solely in-frame clones and lacks some. There are some 180,000 clones in the sample; over 70% occur only once, and about 2.7% lies in the top ten. The CDR3 has 17 amino acids. The V segment lost 7 bases and the J segment 9 bases; nucleotides outside the gene matches: 16. CDR1 and CDR2 from the germline V gene are MGHRA and YSYEKL. Study-wide points: In a later analysis, compared with equally common non-associated chains, HLA-associated beta chains were more expanded.

The source of this sequence is a male donor in good health and CMV-seronegative. This rearrangement joins TRBV4-1 to TRBJ2-1; 12 positions match TRBD2. The specimen sequenced was PBMCs. The CDR3 is CASTKDLAGGSLGEQFF. CDR3 DNA: TGCGCCAGCACCAAGGATCTAGCGGGGGGGAGTTTGGGTGAGCAGTTCTTC.